The 20 T cell receptor beta chains given below trace back to one sample, sequenced in a study of T-cell reconstitution after alpha-beta-depleted transplantation in children. Preparation of the TCRbeta library used unique molecular identifiers. A single record per CDR3 protein comes from TCRdb applying MiXCR to the PCR reads. Among 400,000 to 450,000 distinct CDR3 sequences listed, about 40% were seen once. This sample comprised PBMCs, obtained before TCRalphabeta/CD19-depleted stem cell transplant. These receptors were obtained from a girl between 2 and 10 years old with aplastic anemia, due to receive a stem cell transplant.

The rearrangement joins TRBV20-1 to TRBJ1-5; TRBD1 might be the D (5 bases). Trimming removed 6 bases from V and 7 bases from J, with 22 bases in between. Germline CDR1 and CDR2: DFQATT and SNEGSKA (reference sequence). The CDR3 totals 15 residues. The CDR3 DNA reads TGCAGTGCCCGTGAAAGTACGCAGGGAAGGCAGCCCCAGCATTTT. This translates into CSARESTQGRQPQHF.

J is TRBJ2-6 and V is TRBV4-2, with 7 bases matching TRBD1. V trimming: 0 bases; J trimming: 0 bases; junction bases outside the gene matches: 5. Germline-derived CDR1 and CDR2 are LGHNA and YNFKEQ. The CDR3 loop spans 18 amino acids. CDR3: CASSQEDRPSSGANVLTF. The CDR3 coding sequence is TGTGCCAGCAGCCAAGAGGACAGGCCAAGCTCTGGGGCCAACGTCCTGACTTTC.

The genes are TRBV20-1 and TRBJ1-2; D is ambiguous. The germline gives CDR1 DFQATT, CDR2 SNEGSKA (reference sequence). Between the trimmed V and J ends, which lost 6 bases and 8 bases, there was a span of 13 bases. This CDR3 is 11 amino acids long. The CDR3 DNA follows: TGCAGTGCAAGACCAGTTATGGGCTACACCTTC. It yields the protein CSARPVMGYTF.

This chain connects TRBV28 to TRBJ2-3, with TRBD2 as a possible D gene (6 bases). Germline assignment: CDR1 MDHEN and CDR2 SYDVKM. The ends were cut back, 3 bases at V and 2 bases at J, with 12 bases in the middle. CDR3 length: 15 amino acids. The CDR3 DNA reads as TGTGCCAGCAGTTTCGGAGGGGTGGTCACAGATACGCAGTATTTT. It encodes CASSFGGVVTDTQYF.

The V and J genes are TRBV6-1 and TRBJ2-1; D is tentatively TRBD1 or TRBD2 (6 bases each). Germline lookup yields CDR1 MNHNS and CDR2 SASEGT. This CDR3 is built from 15 residues. Trimming cost V 5 bases and J 3 bases, with 14 bases left between them. The CDR3 loop reads CASSPRGLGYNEQFF. CDR3 bases: TGTGCCAGCAGTCCCCGGGGGCTAGGCTACAATGAGCAGTTCTTC.

The V call is TRBV5-1, the J call TRBJ2-2; possible D gene TRBD1, 7 bases. Trimming removed 4 bases at V and 2 bases at J, with 12 bases between. Germline V gene sequence: CDR1 SGHRS, CDR2 YFSETQ. CDR3 length: 15 residues. The CDR3 region is CASSAGQLNTGELFF. The CDR3 bases are TGCGCCAGCAGCGCGGGACAGCTAAACACCGGGGAGCTGTTTTTT.

The chain combines TRBV18 with TRBJ1-2; tentative D call: TRBD1 (6 bases). The length of the CDR3 is 14 residues. V was trimmed by 6 bases and J by 1 base, leaving 12 bases between them. CDR1 and CDR2 from the germline V gene are KGHSH and LQKENI. This CDR3 is CASSTLDSNYGYTF. The CDR3 region has the DNA TGTGCCAGCTCCACACTGGACAGTAACTATGGCTACACCTTC.

The V gene is TRBV12-3 or TRBV12-4, the J gene TRBJ2-7, with D perhaps TRBD1 (6 bases). V shed 5 bases and J shed 4 bases, with 21 bases lying between them. The CDR3 totals 16 residues. CDR3 residues: CASSPRWSGEGYEQYF. The CDR3 coding sequence is TGTGCCAGCAGTCCCCGCTGGTCAGGGGAAGGGTACGAGCAGTACTTC.

The rearrangement joins TRBV7-2 to TRBJ1-2, with 10 bases identical to TRBD1. J was trimmed by 3 bases and V by 6 bases; bases with no gene match: 7. The CDR3 has 15 residues. Looked up from germline, CDR1 is SGHTA and CDR2 is FQGNSA. The CDR3 DNA reads as TGTGCCAGCAGAAGGGACAGGGGTAGAGACTATGGCTACACCTTC. This gives the protein CASRRDRGRDYGYTF.

The table lists this clonotype with a few counts. The genes are TRBV6-5 and TRBJ2-1; tentatively, D is TRBD2 (5 bases). The CDR3 contains 16 residues. V lost 4 bases and J 0 bases, leaving 13 bases between the germline ends. Per the germline V gene, CDR1 is MNHEY and CDR2 is SVGAGI. CDR3 bases: TGTGCCAGCAGTTCTCTAGTAGGAGGCTCCTACAATGAGCAGTTCTTC. Translating it yields CASSSLVGGSYNEQFF.

The CDR3 reads CASRDETSGIYNEQFF. The CDR3 DNA reads TGTGCCAGCAGAGACGAAACTAGCGGGATTTACAATGAGCAGTTCTTC. The V and J genes are TRBV28 and TRBJ2-1; 10 bases line up with TRBD2. Germline trimming cut 6 bases from V and 4 bases from J; bases unmatched to any gene: 9. Germline-derived CDR1 and CDR2 are MDHEN and SYDVKM. The CDR3 has 16 amino acids.

This clonotype was detected only a few times. V is TRBV11-2 and J is TRBJ2-7; 11 bases map to TRBD1. V shed 4 bases and J 4 bases; nucleotides not matched to a gene: 12. This CDR3 spans 17 amino acids. From germline, CDR1 is SGHAT and CDR2 FQNNGV. CDR3 DNA sequence: TGTGCCAGCAGCTCTAGAGGAAGAGGGACAGGGGGGTACGAGCAGTACTTC. As protein: CASSSRGRGTGGYEQYF.

The chain is built from TRBV10-1 and TRBJ2-1; the D gene is possibly TRBD2 (6 bases). The V gene's germline CDR1 is WNHNN and CDR2 SYGVQD (reference sequence). The length of the CDR3 is 16 residues. The V end was cut by 7 bases, the J end by 6 bases, with 22 bases between. The CDR3 DNA follows: TGCGCCAGCAATGTCGGGGCGGGGCCGCCCCTCAATGAGCAGTTCTTC. Amino acid sequence: CASNVGAGPPLNEQFF.

This clonotype was observed a handful of times. The chain uses TRBV6-5 and TRBJ1-2; D not certain. Trimming removed 2 bases at V and 7 bases at J, with 8 bases between. Germline V lookup: CDR1 MNHEY, CDR2 SVGAGI. The CDR3 consists of 12 residues. The CDR3 reads CASSYAGGGYTF. DNA for the CDR3: TGTGCCAGCAGTTACGCCGGTGGTGGCTACACCTTC.

This sequence joins TRBV20-1 and TRBJ2-1, with 8 bases identical to TRBD1. Looked up from germline, CDR1 is DFQATT and CDR2 is SNEGSKA (reference sequence). The CDR3 totals 14 residues. CDR3 DNA: TGCACCCCTGAGGTGGACAGGGATAACAATGAGCAGTTCTTC. It is translated as CTPEVDRDNNEQFF.

The rearrangement links TRBV11-2 to TRBJ2-2, with 7 bases matching TRBD2. V shed 6 bases, J shed 7 bases, and the junction held 11 bases outside the gene matches. CDR3 length: 15 residues. Germline values: CDR1 SGHAT, CDR2 FQNNGV. CDR3 protein: CASRGLAGLFGELFF. The CDR3 DNA reads TGTGCCAGCAGAGGCCTGGCGGGACTATTCGGGGAGCTGTTTTTT.

The rearrangement joins TRBV4-1 to TRBJ2-7, with TRBD2 identical over 12 bases. V shed 0 bases, J shed 2 bases, and the junction held 8 bases outside the gene matches. In germline, CDR1 is MGHRA, CDR2 YSYEKL. The CDR3 has 18 amino acids. The chain's CDR3 is CASSQDGTSGPRAYEQYF. As DNA, the CDR3 is TGCGCCAGCAGCCAAGATGGGACTAGCGGGCCCCGGGCCTACGAGCAGTACTTC.

The rearrangement joins TRBV5-4 to TRBJ2-7; 7 nucleotides match TRBD1. The CDR3 sequence is 12 residues long. Germline V gene sequence: CDR1 SGHNT, CDR2 YYREEE (reference sequence). The J segment lost 3 bases and the V segment lost 4 bases, leaving 1 base of the junction unmatched. The CDR3 coding sequence is TGTGCCAGCAGCCAGGGGGACTACGAGCAGTACTTC. It translates to CASSQGDYEQYF.

This clonotype was seen ten or more times. The genes are TRBV28 and TRBJ2-1; the D gene is possibly TRBD2 (5 bases). The CDR3 contains 13 residues. Looked up from germline, CDR1 is MDHEN and CDR2 is SYDVKM. Trimming took off 3 bases at V and 11 bases at J, with 14 bases between the two ends. The CDR3 coding sequence is TGTGCCAGCAGTTTGGTCAAGCGGATGCAGCAGTTCTTC. It encodes CASSLVKRMQQFF. The complete variable domain, with remaining parts taken from reference TRBV28 and TRBJ2-1, reads DVKVTQSSRYLVKRTGEKVFLECVQDMDHENMFWYRQDPGLGLRLIYFSYDVKMKEKGDIPEGYSVSREKKERFSLILESASTNQTSMYLCASSLVKRMQQFFGPGTRLTVL.

The rearrangement links TRBV4-2 to TRBJ2-1, with 14 bases that match TRBD2. The CDR3 covers 19 residues. Trimming took 5 bases from V and 9 from J; bases not matched to a gene: 18. Germline V gives CDR1 LGHNA, CDR2 YNFKEQ. The CDR3 bases are TGTGCCAGCAGCACCCGATACCCGGGACTAGCGGGAGTTGGCAGTGAGCAGTTCTTC. Its translation: CASSTRYPGLAGVGSEQFF.